Below are 21 T cell receptor beta chains sequenced from a single sample in a study of T cell changes during pregnancy in multiple sclerosis. Libraries were prepared by immunoSEQ multiplex PCR; TCRdb keeps only in-frame clonotypes and omits some of them. The sample has roughly 40,000 clones, approximately 90% seen once. The specimen comprised CD4+ T cells from peripheral blood mononuclear cells, sampled in the third trimester of pregnancy. The receptors were sampled from a female donor with multiple sclerosis, enrolled in a pregnancy study.

The rearrangement uses TRBV27 and TRBJ2-2; D is perhaps TRBD1 (6 bases). CDR3 length equals 14 residues. Trimming took off 7 bases at V and 2 bases at J, with 11 bases between the two ends. CDR1 MNHEY and CDR2 SMNVEV come from the germline V gene (reference sequence). CDR3 in DNA: TGTGCCAGCACCCAGGGGACCAACACCGGGGAGCTGTTTTTT. This translates into CASTQGTNTGELFF.

The rearrangement uses TRBV21-1 and TRBJ1-5; TRBD1, the D gene given by the table, was not confirmed from the DNA. TRBV21-1 is a known pseudogene. CDR3 size: 16 residues. Here the CDR3 DNA reads TGTGCCAGCAGCAAAGTTAACAGGGGCCTGGATCAGCCCCAGCATTTT. It specifies CASSKVNRGLDQPQHF.

The chain is built from TRBV28 and TRBJ1-5; D not certain. The CDR3 length is 11 residues. The germline V gene has CDR1 MDHEN and CDR2 SYDVKM. The V end was cut by 5 bases, the J end by 3 bases, with 2 bases between. CDR3 nucleotides: TGTGCCAGCAGTCACAATCAGCCCCAGCATTTT. This translates into CASSHNQPQHF.

This chain links TRBV6-6 with TRBJ2-2, with 9 bases identical to TRBD2. This CDR3 comprises 16 residues. V lost 6 bases to trimming and J lost 7 bases; unmatched junction nucleotides: 12. Germline V gene data show CDR1 as MNHNY and CDR2 as SVGAGI (reference sequence). The CDR3 sequence is CASSRGGGRAHGELFF. The CDR3 DNA reads as TGTGCCAGCAGCAGAGGGGGCGGGAGGGCCCACGGGGAGCTGTTTTTT.

The chain's CDR3 is CASSARQGSNQPQHF. CDR3 DNA: TGTGCCAGCAGTGCCCGCCAGGGTAGCAATCAGCCCCAGCATTTT. This rearrangement joins TRBV27 to TRBJ1-5; the D gene is possibly TRBD1 (5 bases). Germline V gene lookup returns CDR1 MNHEY and CDR2 SMNVEV (reference sequence). The germline V and J ends were trimmed by 5 bases and 0 bases, with 11 bases remaining between them. The CDR3 totals 15 residues.

The V call is TRBV23-1, the J call TRBJ1-4, with D possibly TRBD1 on 6 matching bases. TRBV23-1 is flagged as an ORF with uncertain function. This CDR3 contains 17 residues. V shed 4 bases and J shed 8 bases, with 23 bases lying between them. In nucleotides, the CDR3 is TGCGCCAGCAGTCCAGGGGACACCGTAACGGTGGGGGAAAAACTGTTTTTT. It specifies CASSPGDTVTVGEKLFF.

This clone is a singleton in its sample. This sequence joins TRBV6-5 and TRBJ2-5, with 11 bases aligning to TRBD1. Unmatched junction bases numbered 6, after V lost 5 bases and J lost 4 bases. The length of the CDR3 is 15 residues. Germline CDR1 reads MNHEY; CDR2 reads SVGAGI. The CDR3 spells CASSADRGLGETQYF. For the CDR3, the DNA is TGTGCCAGCAGTGCGGACAGGGGGCTTGGAGAGACCCAGTACTTC.

The chain joins TRBV5-3 to TRBJ1-3; D gene unclear. TRBV5-3 is an ORF for which the function is uncertain. CDR3 size: 12 residues. Trimming took off 2 bases at V and 7 bases at J, with 7 bases between the two ends. CDR3 sequence reads: CARSFPYNTIYF. DNA of the CDR3: TGTGCCAGAAGCTTTCCCTACAACACCATATATTTT.

The chain is built from TRBV9 and TRBJ1-2; 7 nucleotides match TRBD1. Germline V gene data show CDR1 as SGDLS and CDR2 as YYNGEE. This CDR3 is 15 amino acids long. Trimming cost V 0 bases and J 8 bases; bases outside gene matches: 10. The CDR3 here is CASSVVPTGARGYTF. The CDR3 DNA is TGTGCCAGCAGCGTAGTTCCTACAGGGGCGAGAGGCTACACCTTC.

The gene calls are TRBV10-3 and TRBJ1-1, with a tentative D call TRBD1 (5 bases). CDR1 is ENHRY, CDR2 SYGVKD, per germline. The CDR3 has 16 residues. With 3 bases removed from V and 0 bases from J, the gap between germline ends came to 14 bases. The CDR3 region has the DNA TGTGCCATCAGTGAAACAGGAATGGGAATGAACACTGAAGCTTTCTTT. Translated, it gives CAISETGMGMNTEAFF.

The CDR3 sequence is CASSPGGTGVAKNIQYF. Written as DNA, the CDR3 is TGTGCCAGCAGCCCGGGCGGGACAGGGGTAGCCAAAAACATTCAGTACTTC. The rearrangement uses TRBV9 and TRBJ2-4, with 10 bases lining up with TRBD1. CDR1 SGDLS and CDR2 YYNGEE come from the germline V gene. J gave up 0 bases and V 4 bases, and 7 bases lay outside the gene matches. The CDR3 consists of 17 residues.

The rearrangement links TRBV5-6 to TRBJ2-3; a weak D match, TRBD2 (6 bases). The germline gives CDR1 SGHDT, CDR2 YYEEEE. The CDR3 is made up of 16 amino acids. The V end lost 2 bases, the J end lost 7 bases, and 20 bases lay between the germline ends. The CDR3 is CASSLRLGSSLYTQYF. CDR3 DNA sequence: TGTGCCAGCAGCTTACGACTAGGATCGTCCCTATATACGCAGTATTTT.

The V and J genes are TRBV7-2 and TRBJ1-1, with D perhaps TRBD1 (5 bases). This CDR3 contains 13 residues. Germline loops: CDR1 SGHTA, CDR2 FQGNSA. Trimming took off 5 bases at V and 8 bases at J, with 15 bases between the two ends. The CDR3: CASSPPLGGEAFF. The CDR3 coding sequence is TGTGCCAGCAGCCCACCTCTCGGGGGGGAAGCTTTCTTT.

The chain carries TRBV4-1 and TRBJ1-3, with D perhaps matching TRBD1 (5 bases). Trimming cost V 4 bases and J 0 bases, with 19 bases left between them. The CDR3 runs to 18 residues. In germline, CDR1 is MGHRA, CDR2 YSYEKL. The CDR3 sequence: CASSPQRIGRGSGNTIYF. The DNA of the CDR3 is TGCGCCAGCAGCCCCCAAAGGATCGGGAGGGGCTCTGGAAACACCATATATTTT.

The chain carries TRBV5-1 and TRBJ1-1; 9 bases are shared with TRBD1. This CDR3 comprises 15 residues. J lost 6 bases, V lost 4 bases, and 10 bases had no gene match. CDR1 and CDR2 (germline): SGHRS, YFSETQ. The CDR3 coding sequence is TGCGCCAGCAGCGATGATTGGGACAGGGTACCTGAAGCTTTCTTT. It codes for CASSDDWDRVPEAFF.

The chain employs TRBV23-1 and TRBJ1-3; no reliable D call. TRBV23-1 is an ORF, with its function uncertain. V lost 4 bases and J 5 bases, leaving 12 bases between the germline ends. The CDR3 runs 14 residues. The CDR3 sequence is CASSRSGRRNTIYF. Here the CDR3 DNA reads TGCGCCAGCAGTCGGAGCGGGCGCCGAAACACCATATATTTT.

This clone was observed a single time. The V gene is TRBV14, the J gene TRBJ1-1, with 9 bases matching TRBD1. The V gene's germline CDR1 is SGHDN and CDR2 FVKESK. The CDR3 covers 18 residues. V trimming: 3 bases; J trimming: 1 base; junction bases outside the gene matches: 12. The DNA of the CDR3 is TGTGCCAGCAGCCAGGACCACAGGGGGCGGCCCCCGAACACTGAAGCTTTCTTT. Translation gives CASSQDHRGRPPNTEAFF.

V is TRBV29-1 and J is TRBJ1-1, with 8 bases lining up with TRBD1. Germline trimming cut 6 bases from V and 6 bases from J; bases unmatched to any gene: 9. Germline V gene lookup returns CDR1 SQVTM and CDR2 ANQGSEA. The CDR3 consists of 13 residues. CDR3 DNA sequence: TGCAGCGTATCGGCAGGGGGCAGCGCTGAAGCTTTCTTT. It codes for CSVSAGGSAEAFF.

A few counts support this clone. This chain connects TRBV6-4 to TRBJ1-1; possibly TRBD1 for D (5 bases). Trimming left V 0 bases short and J 4 bases short, with 9 bases between. Germline assignment: CDR1 MRHNA and CDR2 SNTAGT. CDR3 length equals 14 residues. CDR3 sequence: CASSDSGGTTEAFF. Written as DNA, the CDR3 is TGTGCCAGCAGTGACTCGGGAGGGACCACTGAAGCTTTCTTT.

The chain combines TRBV19 with TRBJ2-7; D not resolved. Per germline, CDR1 LNHDA and CDR2 SQIVND (reference sequence). With 5 bases removed from V and 2 bases from J, the gap between germline ends came to 10 bases. The CDR3 extends over 13 amino acids. CDR3 in amino acids: CASSALGTYEQYF. CDR3 nucleotides: TGTGCCAGTAGTGCCCTAGGCACCTACGAGCAGTACTTC. Complete variable domain (other parts from reference TRBV19 and TRBJ2-7): DGGITQSPKYLFRKEGQNVTLSCEQNLNHDAMYWYRQDPGQGLRLIYYSQIVNDFQKGDIAEGYSVSREKKESFPLTVTSAQKNPTAFYLCASSALGTYEQYFGPGTRLTVT.

This clone is a singleton in its sample. The chain combines TRBV5-1 with TRBJ2-3, with 7 bases aligning to TRBD2. Germline lookup yields CDR1 SGHRS and CDR2 YFSETQ. The length of the CDR3 is 14 residues. V was clipped by 0 bases and J by 4 bases; unmatched bases: 2. CDR3 sequence (DNA): TGCGCCAGCAGCTTGGTGGGGGGGGCAGATACGCAGTATTTT. It specifies CASSLVGGADTQYF.